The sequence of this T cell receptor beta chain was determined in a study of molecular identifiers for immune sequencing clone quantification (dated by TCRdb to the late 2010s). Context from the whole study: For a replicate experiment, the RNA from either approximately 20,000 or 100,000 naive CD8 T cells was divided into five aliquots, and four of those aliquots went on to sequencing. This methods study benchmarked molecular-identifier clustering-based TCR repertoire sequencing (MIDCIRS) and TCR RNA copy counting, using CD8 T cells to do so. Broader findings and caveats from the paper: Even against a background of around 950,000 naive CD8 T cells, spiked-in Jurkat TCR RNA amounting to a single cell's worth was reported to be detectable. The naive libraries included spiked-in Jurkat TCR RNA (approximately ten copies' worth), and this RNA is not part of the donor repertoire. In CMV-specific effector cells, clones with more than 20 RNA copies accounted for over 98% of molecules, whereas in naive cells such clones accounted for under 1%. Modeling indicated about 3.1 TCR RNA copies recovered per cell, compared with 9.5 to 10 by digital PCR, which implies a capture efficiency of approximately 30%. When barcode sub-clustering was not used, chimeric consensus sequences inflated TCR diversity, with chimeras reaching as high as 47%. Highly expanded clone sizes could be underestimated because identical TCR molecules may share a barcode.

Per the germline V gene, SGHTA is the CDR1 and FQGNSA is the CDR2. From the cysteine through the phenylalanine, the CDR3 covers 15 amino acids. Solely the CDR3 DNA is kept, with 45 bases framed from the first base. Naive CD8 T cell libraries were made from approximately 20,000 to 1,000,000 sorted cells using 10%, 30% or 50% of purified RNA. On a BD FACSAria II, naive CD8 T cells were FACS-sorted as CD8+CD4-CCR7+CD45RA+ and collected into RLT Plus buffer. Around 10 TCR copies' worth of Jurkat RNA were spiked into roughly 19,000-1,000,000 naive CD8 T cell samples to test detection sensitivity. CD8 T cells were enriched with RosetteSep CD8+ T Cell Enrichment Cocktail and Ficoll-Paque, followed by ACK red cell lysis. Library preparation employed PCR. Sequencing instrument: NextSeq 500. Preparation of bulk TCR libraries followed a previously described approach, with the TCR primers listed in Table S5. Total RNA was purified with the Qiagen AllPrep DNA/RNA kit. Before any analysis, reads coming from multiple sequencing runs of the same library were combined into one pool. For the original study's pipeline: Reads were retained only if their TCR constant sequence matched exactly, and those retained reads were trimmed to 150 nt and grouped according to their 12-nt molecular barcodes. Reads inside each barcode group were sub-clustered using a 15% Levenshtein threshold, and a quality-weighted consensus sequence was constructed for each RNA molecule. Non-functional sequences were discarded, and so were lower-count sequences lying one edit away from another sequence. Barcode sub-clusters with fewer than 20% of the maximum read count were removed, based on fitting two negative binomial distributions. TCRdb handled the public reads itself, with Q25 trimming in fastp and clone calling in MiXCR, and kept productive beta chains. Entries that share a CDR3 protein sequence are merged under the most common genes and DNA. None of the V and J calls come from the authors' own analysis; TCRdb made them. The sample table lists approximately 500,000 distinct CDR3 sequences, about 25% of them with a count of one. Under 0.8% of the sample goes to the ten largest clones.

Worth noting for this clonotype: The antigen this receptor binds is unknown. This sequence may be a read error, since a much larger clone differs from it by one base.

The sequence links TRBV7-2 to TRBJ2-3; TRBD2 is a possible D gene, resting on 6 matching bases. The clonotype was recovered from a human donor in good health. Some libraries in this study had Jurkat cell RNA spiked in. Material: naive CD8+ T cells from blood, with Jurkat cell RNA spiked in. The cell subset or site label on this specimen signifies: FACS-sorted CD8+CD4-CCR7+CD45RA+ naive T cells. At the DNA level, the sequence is TGTGCCAGCAGCTCTCCGGGACTTCACACAGATGCGCAGTATTTT. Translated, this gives CASSSPGLHTDAQYF. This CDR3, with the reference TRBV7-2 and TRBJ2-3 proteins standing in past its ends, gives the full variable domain GAGVSQSPSNKVTEKGKDVELRCDPISGHTALYWYRQSLGQGLEFLIYFQGNSAPDKSGLPSDRFSAERTGGSVSTLTIQRTQQEDSAVYLCASSSPGLHTDAQYFGPGTRLTVL.